This T cell receptor beta chain was sequenced for a study of blood T cell repertoires in COVID-19. Trimming stripped 4 bases from V and 2 bases from J, with 14 bases between. Per the germline V gene, CDR1 is LGHDT and CDR2 is YNNKEL (reference sequence). The CDR3 extends over 15 amino acids. Source study methods: Amplification from reference gene primers served as the basis for estimated nucleated cell counts. Method: immunoSEQ multiplex PCR; TCRdb's copy keeps in-frame clones and lacks some. Clonal size and the V and J genes are those of that table, whereas D and trimming came from the DNA. The table lists some 200,000 clones, around 94% of them singletons.

The sample consisted of peripheral blood. The chain couples TRBV3-1 (or the pseudogene TRBV3-2) to TRBJ1-2; unclear D gene. The sequence was collected from a man aged 25 to 40 with COVID-19, enrolled during active disease. The CDR3 DNA sequence: TGTGCCAGCAGCCTAGGTGGGTCCGGGAACTATGGCTACACCTTC. This encodes CASSLGGSGNYGYTF.